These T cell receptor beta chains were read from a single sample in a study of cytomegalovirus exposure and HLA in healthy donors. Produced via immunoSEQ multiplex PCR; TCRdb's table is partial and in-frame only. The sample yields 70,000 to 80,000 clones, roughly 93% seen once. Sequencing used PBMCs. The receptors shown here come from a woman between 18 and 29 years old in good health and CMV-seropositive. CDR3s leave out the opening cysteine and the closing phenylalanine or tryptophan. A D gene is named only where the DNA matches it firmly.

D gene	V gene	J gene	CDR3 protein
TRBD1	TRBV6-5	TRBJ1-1	ASSADRGAEAF
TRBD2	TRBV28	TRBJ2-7	ASSFGPGLAQTYEQY
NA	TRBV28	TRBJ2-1	ASSLRRVEQF
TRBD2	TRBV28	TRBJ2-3	ASTTSGTSTDTQY
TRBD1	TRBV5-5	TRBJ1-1	ASSRQGANTEAF
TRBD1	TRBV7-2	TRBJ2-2	ASRSQGADGELF
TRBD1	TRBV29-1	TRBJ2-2	SVRTGEGTGELF
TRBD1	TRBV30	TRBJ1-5	AWAASGTGGFGNQPQH
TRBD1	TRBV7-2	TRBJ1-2	ASSSVRGPYYGYT
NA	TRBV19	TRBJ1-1	ASSIVGSQAEAF
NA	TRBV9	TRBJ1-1	ASSGRGGGTEAF
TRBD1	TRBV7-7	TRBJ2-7	ASSRGQGSSYEQY
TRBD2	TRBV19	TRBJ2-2	ASSRREAAGELF
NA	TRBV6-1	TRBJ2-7	ASTRALERTYEQY
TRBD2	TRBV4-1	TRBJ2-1	ASSQDSGLAAYNEQF
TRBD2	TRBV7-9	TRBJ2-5	ASSPRRSGGAETQY
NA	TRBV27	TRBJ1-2	ASMVFRGGYT
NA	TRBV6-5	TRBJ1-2	ASRPPDRIYGYT
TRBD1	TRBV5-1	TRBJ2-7	ASKRGGTGEYEQY
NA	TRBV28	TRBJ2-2	ASPGRKAGELF
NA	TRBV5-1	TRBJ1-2	ASSLSGNDGYT
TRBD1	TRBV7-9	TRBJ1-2	ASSISQGDGYT
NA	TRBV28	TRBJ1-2	ASSQGGIDGYT
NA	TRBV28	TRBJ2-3	ASSLSRTQY
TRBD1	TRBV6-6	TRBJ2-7	ASSYGQGADEQY
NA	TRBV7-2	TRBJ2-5	ASSRQWRSQETQY
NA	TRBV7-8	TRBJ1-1	ASSPTTGTEAF
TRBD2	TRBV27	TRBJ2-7	ASSLSAGAPLEQY
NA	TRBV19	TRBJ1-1	ASSIDLTRSGTEAF
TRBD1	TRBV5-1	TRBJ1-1	ASSFGTGVLNTEAF
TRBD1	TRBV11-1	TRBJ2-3	ASSAGTGGTDTQY